A selection of T cell receptor beta chains follows, all from one sample in a study of response to subunit inactivated influenza vaccine. TCRdb reprocessed the RT-PCR reads via MiXCR and lists one record per CDR3 protein. The sample has more than 700,000 distinct CDR3 sequences; approximately 21% are singletons. Here the sequenced sample was PBMCs from blood, taken less than 6 days after vaccination. These receptors were obtained from a man aged 50-59 years who received an inactivated influenza vaccine. CDR3s include the opening cysteine and the closing phenylalanine or tryptophan. Each record gives: J gene, clone size, D gene, V gene, CDR3 DNA, CDR3 protein. D genes are given only for firm matches. Not all rows give a size; the values are once, few, many and, for expanded clones, a class.

j_gene: TRBJ2-7
abundance: few
d_gene: .
v_gene: TRBV28
CDR3nt: TGTGCCAGCAGTTTATCTTACAGCGAACGATACTACGAGCAGTACTTC
CDR3aa: CASSLSYSERYYEQYF

j_gene: TRBJ2-3
abundance: many
d_gene: .
v_gene: TRBV5-5
CDR3nt: TGTGCCAGCAGCCGCTCTTCTCTTTCTGATACGCAGTATTTT
CDR3aa: CASSRSSLSDTQYF

j_gene: TRBJ1-2
abundance: few
d_gene: .
v_gene: TRBV18
CDR3nt: TGTGCCAGCTCACCAGCAGGGGTTCTTGGCTACACCTTC
CDR3aa: CASSPAGVLGYTF

j_gene: TRBJ1-1
abundance: .
d_gene: .
v_gene: TRBV20-1
CDR3nt: TGCAGTGCTCCAGGGAGTGGGAACACTGAAGCTTTCTTT
CDR3aa: CSAPGSGNTEAFF

j_gene: TRBJ2-3
abundance: many
d_gene: TRBD1
v_gene: TRBV12-3/TRBV12-4
CDR3nt: TGTGCCAGCACCTCGGGACAGGCCTACACAGATACGCAGTATTTT
CDR3aa: CASTSGQAYTDTQYF

j_gene: TRBJ1-5
abundance: .
d_gene: TRBD1
v_gene: TRBV15
CDR3nt: TGTGCCACCAGCAGAGATACGGGACAGCATCAGCCCCAGCATTTT
CDR3aa: CATSRDTGQHQPQHF

j_gene: TRBJ1-2
abundance: .
d_gene: .
v_gene: TRBV7-9
CDR3nt: TGTGCCAGCAGCTTAGAAAGTGGGGGAGGAGGCTACACCTTC
CDR3aa: CASSLESGGGGYTF

j_gene: TRBJ2-7
abundance: .
d_gene: .
v_gene: TRBV7-8
CDR3nt: TGTGCCAGCAGCTTACGTTCTGTAAGAGGGGTCTACGAGCAGTACTTC
CDR3aa: CASSLRSVRGVYEQYF

j_gene: TRBJ2-1
abundance: few
d_gene: .
v_gene: TRBV2
CDR3nt: TGTGCCAGCACCCCCTGGGGGGCGGGGGAAAACAATGAGCAGTTCTTC
CDR3aa: CASTPWGAGENNEQFF

j_gene: TRBJ2-1
abundance: .
d_gene: TRBD1
v_gene: TRBV3-1
CDR3nt: TGTGCCAGCAGCCACGGACAGGGAAAATACAATGAGCAGTTCTTC
CDR3aa: CASSHGQGKYNEQFF

j_gene: TRBJ2-2
abundance: .
d_gene: TRBD2
v_gene: TRBV20-1
CDR3nt: TGCAGTGCGAGAACTAGCGGGAGGGACACCGGGGAGCTGTTTTTT
CDR3aa: CSARTSGRDTGELFF

j_gene: TRBJ2-4
abundance: .
d_gene: TRBD1
v_gene: TRBV29-1
CDR3nt: TGCAGCGTTATGCCGGGACAGGGAATGGCGGGAAACATTCAGTACTTC
CDR3aa: CSVMPGQGMAGNIQYF

j_gene: TRBJ2-7
abundance: .
d_gene: TRBD1
v_gene: TRBV6-5
CDR3nt: TGTGCCAGCAGTTACTCCGCTCTGGGTAGGGGGCAGGGCGAGCAGTACTTC
CDR3aa: CASSYSALGRGQGEQYF

j_gene: TRBJ2-2
abundance: .
d_gene: TRBD2
v_gene: TRBV6-4
CDR3nt: TGTGCCAGCAGTGACTCGGGTGCGGGAGTCGGGGAGCTGTTTTTT
CDR3aa: CASSDSGAGVGELFF

j_gene: TRBJ2-5
abundance: few
d_gene: TRBD1
v_gene: TRBV24-1
CDR3nt: TGTGCCACCAGTGATCCCCGTAAGGGGGCGAATCAGGTACCCACCCAAGAGACCCAGTACTTC
CDR3aa: CATSDPRKGANQVPTQETQYF

j_gene: TRBJ2-2
abundance: .
d_gene: .
v_gene: TRBV4-1
CDR3nt: TGCGCCAGCAGCCAAGGACAGGCGAACACCGGGGAGCTGTTTTTT
CDR3aa: CASSQGQANTGELFF

j_gene: TRBJ2-1
abundance: many
d_gene: .
v_gene: TRBV6-5
CDR3nt: TGTGCCAGCAGTTACTCGTTCCCAGAGAGCTCCTACAATGAGCAGTTCTTC
CDR3aa: CASSYSFPESSYNEQFF